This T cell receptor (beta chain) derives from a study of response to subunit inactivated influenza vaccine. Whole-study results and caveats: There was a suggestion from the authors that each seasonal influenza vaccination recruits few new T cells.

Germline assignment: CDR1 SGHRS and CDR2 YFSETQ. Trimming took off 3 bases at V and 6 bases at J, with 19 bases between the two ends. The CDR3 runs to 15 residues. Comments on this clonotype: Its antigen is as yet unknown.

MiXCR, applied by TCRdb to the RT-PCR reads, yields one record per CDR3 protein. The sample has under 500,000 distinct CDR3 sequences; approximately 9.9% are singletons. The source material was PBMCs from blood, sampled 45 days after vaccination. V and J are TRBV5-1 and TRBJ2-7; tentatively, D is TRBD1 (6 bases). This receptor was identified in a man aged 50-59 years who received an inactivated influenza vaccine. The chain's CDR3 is CASSSSGTTVPEQYF. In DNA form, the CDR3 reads TGCGCCAGCAGCTCTTCCGGGACAACAGTACCCGAGCAGTACTTC.